This entry lists 20 T cell receptor beta chains sequenced from one sample in a study of T cells in Graves' hyperthyroidism and ophthalmopathy. Amplified TCR beta CDR3 regions came from RNA transcripts. The HTBI primer set served for first-round RT-PCR of the TCR CDR3. Each CDR3 protein is one row after TCRdb ran MiXCR on the multiplex PCR reads. This sample has around 300,000 distinct CDR3 sequences, with 10% to 15% found just once. The sample comprised blood. These receptors came from a woman in her 30s with Graves' hyperthyroidism that later progressed to Graves' ophthalmopathy.

The chain has TRBV24-1 and TRBJ1-2; D possibly corresponds to TRBD1 (6 bases). Trimming stripped 4 bases from V and 7 bases from J, with 18 bases between. This CDR3 spans 15 amino acids. The V gene's germline CDR1 is KGHDR and CDR2 SFDVKD. In DNA form, the CDR3 reads TGTGCCACCAGTGACCGACGCCTACGAGGGGGTGGCTACACCTTC. Its translation: CATSDRRLRGGGYTF.

In its sample, this clonotype was seen many times. The rearrangement links TRBV5-5 to TRBJ2-1; TRBD2 aligns across 9 bases. The length of the CDR3 is 14 residues. CDR1 and CDR2 (germline): SGHKS, YYEKEE (reference sequence). V was pared by 4 bases and J by 8 bases, with 7 bases of the junction left unmatched. DNA for the CDR3: TGTGCCAGCAGCGCCGGGACTAGCTCTTATGAGCAGTTCTTC. Its translation is CASSAGTSSYEQFF.

The V and J genes are TRBV5-4 and TRBJ2-7; no definite D call. Germline CDR1 is SGHNT and CDR2 is YYREEE (reference sequence). The length of the CDR3 is 13 residues. V dropped 0 bases and J dropped 6 bases, with 10 bases sitting between them. CDR3 coding DNA: TGTGCCAGCAGCTTGGATGGGGTTACCGAGCAGTACTTC. It is translated as CASSLDGVTEQYF.

This clonotype has only a few counts. The DNA of the CDR3 is TGTGCCAGCAGCCCCCGGGGGGACGACTATGGCTACACCTTC. Encoded protein: CASSPRGDDYGYTF. The rearrangement uses TRBV14 and TRBJ1-2; weak D call: TRBD1 (5 bases). CDR1 and CDR2 (germline): SGHDN, FVKESK. The CDR3 totals 14 residues. The V and J ends lost 4 bases and 3 bases respectively, with 12 bases between them.

This clonotype was seen only a few times. The J gene is TRBJ2-7, the V gene TRBV19; D is ambiguous. Trimming removed 4 bases at V and 2 bases at J, with 18 bases between. The germline V gene encodes CDR1 LNHDA and CDR2 SQIVND (reference sequence). The CDR3 loop spans 16 amino acids. The CDR3 is CASSNPPSVTPYEQYF. The DNA of the CDR3 is TGTGCCAGTAGTAATCCCCCGTCGGTGACCCCCTACGAGCAGTACTTC.

This clonotype was counted many times. V gene TRBV12-3 or TRBV12-4 combines with J gene TRBJ1-5; possible D gene TRBD1, 6 bases. The V and J ends lost 5 bases and 10 bases respectively, with 18 bases between them. The CDR3 totals 14 residues. The CDR3 nucleotides read TGTGCCAGCAGTGAAACAGGGATTTCTGGCCCCCAGCATTTT. Translated, it gives CASSETGISGPQHF.

This clonotype was seen ten or more times. The chain recombines TRBV2 with TRBJ2-7; 9 bases match TRBD1. CDR1 is SNHLY and CDR2 is FYNNEI in the germline V gene. CDR3 size: 14 residues. With V trimmed by 7 bases and J by 2 bases, 6 bases remained unmatched. In DNA, the CDR3 is TGTGCCAGCAAATTGGGACAGGGAACCTACGAGCAGTACTTC. Its protein product is CASKLGQGTYEQYF.

This clonotype was seen ten or more times. The chain has TRBV5-1 and TRBJ2-7; D gene unclear. Trimming took 4 bases from V and 0 from J, leaving 14 bases between them. The CDR3 is 15 amino acids. In germline, CDR1 is SGHRS, CDR2 YFSETQ. CDR3: CASSADERTSYEQYF. The CDR3 DNA reads TGCGCCAGCAGCGCGGACGAGAGAACCTCCTACGAGCAGTACTTC.

This clonotype was seen at least ten times. The chain joins TRBV6-1 to TRBJ2-7; 7 bases are shared with TRBD1. Germline trimming cut 6 bases from V and 0 bases from J; bases unmatched to any gene: 8. The V gene's germline CDR1 is MNHNS and CDR2 SASEGT. The CDR3 is 15 amino acids. The CDR3 loop reads CASRDRDSSSYEQYF. The CDR3 DNA follows: TGTGCCAGCAGAGACAGGGACAGCAGCTCCTACGAGCAGTACTTC.

The V and J genes are TRBV9 and TRBJ2-3; TRBD1 agrees at 7 bases. CDR1 is SGDLS and CDR2 is YYNGEE in the germline V gene. This CDR3 has 14 amino acids. The V and J ends lost 7 bases and 2 bases, in that order; junction bases with no gene match: 7. Here the CDR3 reads CASSLDRTTDTQYF. In DNA, the CDR3 is TGTGCCAGCTCCCTGGACAGGACCACAGATACGCAGTATTTT.

This clonotype was seen at least ten times. The rearrangement joins TRBV20-1 to TRBJ1-1; TRBD1 matches at 9 bases. This CDR3 comprises 15 residues. In germline, CDR1 is DFQATT, CDR2 SNEGSKA (reference sequence). The V and J ends lost 6 bases and 1 base, in that order; junction bases with no gene match: 9. The CDR3 DNA reads TGCAGTGCCCTCCCCAGACAGGGGGGGAACACTGAAGCTTTCTTT. This codes for CSALPRQGGNTEAFF.

This clonotype was picked up many times. The rearrangement uses TRBV27 and TRBJ2-7, with D possibly matching TRBD2 (7 bases). The CDR3 loop spans 21 amino acids. From germline, CDR1 is MNHEY and CDR2 SMNVEV (reference sequence). V was pared by 5 bases and J by 2 bases, with 34 bases between. CDR3 bases: TGTGCCAGCAGTGCTCCTCCTGACGGGACACGGGAGGCTTATATCCCCTACGAGCAGTACTTC. Residues: CASSAPPDGTREAYIPYEQYF.

This clonotype showed up many times. The rearrangement uses TRBV12-3 or TRBV12-4 and TRBJ2-2; 8 bases align to TRBD2. The CDR3 sequence is 14 residues long. Trimming took 10 bases from V and 6 from J; bases not matched to a gene: 10. The CDR3 protein is CAIGGGLPAGELFF. The CDR3 region has the DNA TGTGCCATCGGGGGGGGATTACCCGCCGGGGAGCTGTTTTTT.

The table lists this clonotype with many counts. The V and J genes are TRBV12-3 or TRBV12-4 and TRBJ2-1, with TRBD2 matching over 11 bases. The CDR3 has 16 residues. V lost 6 bases to trimming and J lost 0 bases; unmatched junction nucleotides: 4. The CDR3 DNA reads as TGTGCCAGCAGCCCACTAGCGGGAGACTCCTACAATGAGCAGTTCTTC. Amino acids: CASSPLAGDSYNEQFF.

This clonotype was seen repeatedly, ten times or more. The CDR3 sequence: CATSLGGTTETQYF. The CDR3 bases are TGTGCCACCAGCCTAGGAGGGACTACAGAGACCCAGTACTTC. This chain uses TRBV15 with TRBJ2-5; 7 bases align to TRBD2. The germline CDR1 and CDR2 sequences are LNHNV and YYDKDF (reference sequence). Trimming cost V 5 bases and J 4 bases; bases outside gene matches: 7. The CDR3 consists of 14 residues.

The sample holds many counts of this clonotype. J is TRBJ1-5 and V is TRBV28, with a weak D call TRBD1 (5 bases). The CDR3 is 18 residues long. Trimming left V 3 bases short and J 6 bases short, with 24 bases between. The germline CDR1 and CDR2 sequences are MDHEN and SYDVKM. Written as DNA, the CDR3 is TGTGCCAGCAGTTTCGGTGGGACCAGGAGTGGGTTTGGTCAGCCCCAGCATTTT. This sequence encodes CASSFGGTRSGFGQPQHF.

Ten or more counts support this clonotype. This chain links TRBV13 with TRBJ2-3; D unclear. The germline CDR1 and CDR2 sequences are PRHDT and FYEKMQ (reference sequence). The CDR3 is 13 residues long. The V gene lost 3 bases and the J gene lost 6 bases, with 10 bases spanning the gap. The CDR3 here is CASSFRGVDTQYF. CDR3 in DNA: TGTGCCAGCAGCTTCCGAGGTGTGGATACGCAGTATTTT.

This clonotype came up many times. The V call is TRBV20-1, the J call TRBJ2-1; D call uncertain. The length of the CDR3 is 11 residues. V dropped 5 bases and J dropped 4 bases, with 6 bases sitting between them. Germline V gives CDR1 DFQATT, CDR2 SNEGSKA (reference sequence). The CDR3 DNA sequence: TGCAGTGCTCCAAATTACAATGAGCAGTTCTTC. It translates to CSAPNYNEQFF.

This clonotype has at least ten counts. This sequence joins TRBV28 and TRBJ1-1; D remains unclear. The CDR3 runs 15 residues. The V end lost 5 bases, the J end lost 0 bases, and 13 bases lay between the germline ends. Germline V lookup: CDR1 MDHEN, CDR2 SYDVKM. The CDR3 region is CASSPPRSLNTEAFF. CDR3 nucleotide sequence: TGTGCCAGCAGTCCGCCGCGCAGTCTGAACACTGAAGCTTTCTTT.

The chain carries TRBV9 and TRBJ2-5; D gene uncertain. Looked up from germline, CDR1 is SGDLS and CDR2 is YYNGEE. The CDR3 loop spans 14 amino acids. Trimming shortened V by 2 bases and J by 2 bases, and 10 bases separated the two germline ends. CDR3 in amino acids: CASSVSGGQETQYF. DNA of the CDR3: TGTGCCAGCAGCGTGTCGGGTGGACAAGAGACCCAGTACTTC.